This entry features one T cell receptor beta chain sequence. The V end was cut by 3 bases, the J end by 9 bases, with 10 bases between. CDR3 length equals 12 residues. Per germline, CDR1 SGDLS and CDR2 YYNGEE. As handled by the study authors: Estimates of nucleated cell counts were drawn from the amplification of reference gene primers. Sequencing was performed with immunoSEQ multiplex PCR; in TCRdb, only in-frame clones are kept and a portion is missing. V and J calls and clone size are those listed in that table; D and trimming were worked out from the DNA. The sample contains about 160,000 clones, about 85% of which appear only once. This entry belongs to a study of blood T cell repertoires in COVID-19. Individuals drawn from 20 to 25 US areas were about 18 to 90 years old. Participant-given clinical history determined each cohort assignment.

The sequence was collected from a woman in her thirties or forties with acute COVID-19. Sequencing input: PBMCs or T cells enriched from blood (not recorded which). This chain joins TRBV9 and TRBJ2-1, with a weak D call TRBD2 (6 bases). In nucleotides, the CDR3 is TGTGCCAGCAGCGGAATGGAGGGTGAGCAGTTCTTC. It yields the protein CASSGMEGEQFF.